Listed here are 6 T cell receptor beta chains from one sample, sequenced in a study of post-analysis software for immune sequencing data. Study outcomes and limitations: Higher frequency in patients than in controls was seen for roughly five TRBV segments, with TRBV5-6, TRBV5-1 and TRBV20-1 among them.

Which antigens these TCRs recognize remains unknown. Unique-molecular-identifier-tagged TCR beta cDNA libraries were used. TCRdb analysed the PCR reads with MiXCR anew, one entry per CDR3 protein. The table includes roughly 570,000 distinct CDR3 sequences, 30% to 40% detected once. Sequences were obtained from blood. The receptors come from a girl under 18 with multiple sclerosis.

The rearrangement joins TRBV7-9 to TRBJ1-2; a weak D match, TRBD1 (6 bases). Germline CDR1 SEHNR, CDR2 FQNEAQ (reference sequence). The CDR3 totals 15 residues. V shed 5 bases and J shed 0 bases, with 13 bases lying between them. This CDR3 is CASSRLGDTNYGYTF. DNA of the CDR3: TGTGCCAGCAGCCGATTAGGGGACACTAACTATGGCTACACCTTC.

This clonotype was seen repeatedly, ten times or more. The V and J genes are TRBV6-5 and TRBJ2-1, with TRBD1 matching over 10 bases. Germline trimming cut 5 bases from V and 2 bases from J; bases unmatched to any gene: 3. Germline V lookup: CDR1 MNHEY, CDR2 SVGAGI. This CDR3 spans 15 amino acids. The DNA of the CDR3 is TGTGCCAGCAGTCCGACAGGGGGCCCCTACAATGAGCAGTTCTTC. Amino acid sequence: CASSPTGGPYNEQFF.

In DNA, the CDR3 is TGTGCCAGCAGCGGACAGAGCAATCAGCCCCAGCATTTT. Residues: CASSGQSNQPQHF. The chain has TRBV7-9 and TRBJ1-5, with D possibly matching TRBD1 (6 bases). V was cut by 5 bases and J by 1 base, with 6 bases left in between. CDR1 and CDR2 from the germline V gene are SEHNR and FQNEAQ (reference sequence). The CDR3 is made up of 13 amino acids.

The rearrangement joins TRBV20-1 to TRBJ2-1; TRBD1 might be the D (5 bases). Trimming took off 5 bases at V and 2 bases at J, with 16 bases between the two ends. This CDR3 is built from 15 residues. Germline V gene lookup returns CDR1 DFQATT and CDR2 SNEGSKA (reference sequence). The CDR3 region has the DNA TGCAGTGCTCACCCGGCGGACAACCCCTACAATGAGCAGTTCTTC. This gives the protein CSAHPADNPYNEQFF.

This sequence joins TRBV12-3 or TRBV12-4 and TRBJ1-1, with 8 bases identical to TRBD1. V shed 10 bases, J shed 6 bases, and the junction held 7 bases outside the gene matches. CDR3 length equals 12 residues. The CDR3 coding sequence is TGTGCCACGACAGGGGAGGCGGCTGAAGCTTTCTTT. Translated: CATTGEAAEAFF.

This clonotype came up a few times. The germline gene is not matched at one end of the junction; a read error may be the cause. The chain uses TRBV7-7 and TRBJ2-7, with D tentatively TRBD1 (7 bases). This CDR3 has 13 residues. Germline CDR1 reads SSHAT; CDR2 reads FNYEAQ (reference sequence). DNA of the CDR3: TGTGCTAGCAGCCCCGCCAGGGGGGCCGAGCAGTACTTC. Amino acids: CASSPARGAEQYF. The entire variable domain, with the rest obtained from reference TRBV7-7 and TRBJ2-7, is as follows: GAGVSQSPRYKVTKRGQDVTLRCDPISSHATLYWYQQALGQGPEFLTYFNYEAQPDKSGLPSDRFSAERPEGSISTLTIQRTEQRDSAMYRCASSPARGAEQYFGPGTRLTVT.